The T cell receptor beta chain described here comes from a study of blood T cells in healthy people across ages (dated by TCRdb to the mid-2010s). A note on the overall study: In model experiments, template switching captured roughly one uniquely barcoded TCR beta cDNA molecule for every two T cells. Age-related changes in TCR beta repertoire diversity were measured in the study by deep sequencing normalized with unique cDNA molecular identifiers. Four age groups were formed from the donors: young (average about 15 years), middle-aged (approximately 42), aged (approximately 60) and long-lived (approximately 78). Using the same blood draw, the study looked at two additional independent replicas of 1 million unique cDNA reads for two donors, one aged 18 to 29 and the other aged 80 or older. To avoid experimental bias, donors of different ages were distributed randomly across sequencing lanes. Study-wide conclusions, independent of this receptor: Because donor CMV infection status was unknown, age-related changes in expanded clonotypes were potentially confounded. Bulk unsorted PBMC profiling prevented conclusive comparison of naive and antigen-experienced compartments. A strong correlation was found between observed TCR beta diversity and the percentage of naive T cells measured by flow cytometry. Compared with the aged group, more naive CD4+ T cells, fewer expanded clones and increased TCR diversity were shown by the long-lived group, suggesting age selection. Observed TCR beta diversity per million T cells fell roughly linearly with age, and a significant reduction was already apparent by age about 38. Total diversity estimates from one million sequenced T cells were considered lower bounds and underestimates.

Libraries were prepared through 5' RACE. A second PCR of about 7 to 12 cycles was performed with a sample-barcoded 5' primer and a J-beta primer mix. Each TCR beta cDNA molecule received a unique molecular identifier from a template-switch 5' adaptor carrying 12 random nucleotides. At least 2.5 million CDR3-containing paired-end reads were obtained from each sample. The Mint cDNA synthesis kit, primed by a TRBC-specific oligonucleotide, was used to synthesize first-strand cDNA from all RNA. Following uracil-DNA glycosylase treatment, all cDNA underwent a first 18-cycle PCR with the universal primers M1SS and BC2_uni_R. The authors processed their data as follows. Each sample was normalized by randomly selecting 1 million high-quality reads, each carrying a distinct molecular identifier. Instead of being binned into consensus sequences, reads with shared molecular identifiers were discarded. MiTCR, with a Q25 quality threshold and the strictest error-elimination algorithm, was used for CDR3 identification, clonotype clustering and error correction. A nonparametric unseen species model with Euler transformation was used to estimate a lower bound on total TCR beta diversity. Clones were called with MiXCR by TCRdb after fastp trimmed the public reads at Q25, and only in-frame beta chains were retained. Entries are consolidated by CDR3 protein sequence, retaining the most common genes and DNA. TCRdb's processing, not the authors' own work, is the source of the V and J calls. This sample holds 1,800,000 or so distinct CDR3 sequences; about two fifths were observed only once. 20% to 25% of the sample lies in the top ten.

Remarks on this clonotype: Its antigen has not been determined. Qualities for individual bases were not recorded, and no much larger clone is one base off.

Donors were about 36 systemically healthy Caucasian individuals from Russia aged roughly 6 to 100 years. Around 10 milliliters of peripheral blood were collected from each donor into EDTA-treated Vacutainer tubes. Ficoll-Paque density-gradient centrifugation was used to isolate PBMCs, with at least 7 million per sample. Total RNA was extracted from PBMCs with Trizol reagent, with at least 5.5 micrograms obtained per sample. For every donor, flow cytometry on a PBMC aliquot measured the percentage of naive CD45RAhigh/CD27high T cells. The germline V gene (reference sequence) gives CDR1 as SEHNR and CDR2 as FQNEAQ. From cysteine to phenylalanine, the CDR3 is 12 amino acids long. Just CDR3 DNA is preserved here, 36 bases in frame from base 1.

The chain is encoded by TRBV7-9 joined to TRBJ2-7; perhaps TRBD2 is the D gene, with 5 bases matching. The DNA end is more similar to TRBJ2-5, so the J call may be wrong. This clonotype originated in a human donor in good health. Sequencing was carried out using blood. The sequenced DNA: TGTGCCAGCAGCCACCCACGGGGGACCCAGTACTTC. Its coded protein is CASSHPRGTQYF.